This entry lists 3 T cell receptor beta chains sequenced from one sample in a study of cytomegalovirus exposure and HLA in healthy donors. Clones were sequenced by immunoSEQ multiplex PCR, and TCRdb holds only the in-frame ones, with some missing. The repertoire has fewer than 250,000 clones, over 65% of them found once; the top ten carry roughly 5.4%. Sequencing input: PBMCs. All receptors derive from a woman between 18 and 29 years old in good health and CMV-seronegative.

The chain couples TRBV9 to TRBJ2-2; 13 positions match TRBD2. This CDR3 spans 18 amino acids. CDR1 is SGDLS, CDR2 YYNGEE, per germline. The ends lost 4 bases at V and 4 bases at J; junction bases unmatched: 10. CDR3 loop: CASSLRGTSGIGTGELFF. CDR3 nucleotides: TGTGCCAGCAGCCTAAGAGGGACTAGCGGGATCGGCACCGGGGAGCTGTTTTTT.

V and J are TRBV6-4 and TRBJ2-1, with 10 bases aligning to TRBD2. V lost 3 bases and J lost 5; bases outside the gene matches: 1. Germline V gene data show CDR1 as MRHNA and CDR2 as SNTAGT. CDR3 length: 14 residues. The CDR3 sequence: CASSEAGGHNEQFF. Written as DNA, the CDR3 is TGTGCCAGCAGTGAAGCGGGGGGGCACAATGAGCAGTTCTTC.

This clone was picked up a small number of times. The chain recombines TRBV5-1 with TRBJ2-1, with TRBD2 identical over 10 bases. CDR1 and CDR2 from the germline V gene are SGHRS and YFSETQ. The CDR3 runs 17 residues. The junction had 10 bases not matched to a gene; V was cut back by 3 bases and J by 4 bases. CDR3 sequence (DNA): TGCGCCAGCAGCTCGACCCCGCGGACTAGCGGTTACAATGAGCAGTTCTTC. Its translation: CASSSTPRTSGYNEQFF.